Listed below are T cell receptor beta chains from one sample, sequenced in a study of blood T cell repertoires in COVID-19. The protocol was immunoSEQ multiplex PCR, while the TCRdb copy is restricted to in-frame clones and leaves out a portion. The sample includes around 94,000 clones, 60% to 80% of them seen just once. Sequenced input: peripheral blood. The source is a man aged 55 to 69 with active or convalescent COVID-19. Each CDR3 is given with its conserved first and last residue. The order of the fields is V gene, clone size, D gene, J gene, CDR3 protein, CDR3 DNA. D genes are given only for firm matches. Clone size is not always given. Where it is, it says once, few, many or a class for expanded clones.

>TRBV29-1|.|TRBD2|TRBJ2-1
CSVEAWGAGGSYNEQFF
TGCAGCGTTGAAGCGTGGGGAGCGGGAGGCTCGTACAATGAGCAGTTCTTC
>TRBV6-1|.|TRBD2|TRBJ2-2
CASSELRGINTGELFF
TGTGCCAGCAGTGAACTGCGGGGGATCAACACCGGGGAGCTGTTTTTT
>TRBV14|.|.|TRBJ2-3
CASSRAGHSTDTQYF
TGTGCCAGCAGCCGAGCGGGTCATAGCACAGATACGCAGTATTTT
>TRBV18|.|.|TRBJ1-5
CASSPSSNQPQHF
TGTGCCAGCTCACCCTCCAGCAATCAGCCCCAGCATTTT
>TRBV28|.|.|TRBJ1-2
CASRLTTGGGYTF
TGTGCCAGCAGGCTGACGACAGGCGGGGGCTACACCTTC
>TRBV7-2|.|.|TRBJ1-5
CASSLAASGSYSNQPQHF
TGTGCCAGCAGCTTAGCGGCTTCAGGCTCTTATAGCAATCAGCCCCAGCATTTT
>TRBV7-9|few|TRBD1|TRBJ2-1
CASRQTGSTYNEQFF
TGTGCCAGCAGACAGACAGGGAGTACCTACAATGAGCAGTTCTTC
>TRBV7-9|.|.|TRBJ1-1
CASSSSGRGAEAFF
TGTGCCAGCAGCTCTTCGGGACGGGGGGCTGAAGCTTTCTTT
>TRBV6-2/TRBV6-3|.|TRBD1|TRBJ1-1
CASSYSLMGQGAFVDTEAFF
TGTGCCAGCAGTTACTCGTTGATGGGGCAGGGGGCGTTTGTGGACACTGAAGCTTTCTTT
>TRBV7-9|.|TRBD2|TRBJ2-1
CASSILAGDGNEQFF
TGTGCCAGCAGCATTCTAGCGGGAGATGGTAATGAGCAGTTCTTC
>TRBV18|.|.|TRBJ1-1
CASSPDRLNTEAFF
TGTGCCAGCTCACCAGACAGGTTGAACACTGAAGCTTTCTTT
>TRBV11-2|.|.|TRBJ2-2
CASSLRQGGSGELFF
TGTGCCAGCAGCTTGAGACAGGGAGGATCCGGGGAGCTGTTTTTT
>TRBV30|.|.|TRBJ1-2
CAWKRSNGNYGYTF
TGTGCCTGGAAGCGGAGCAACGGGAACTATGGCTACACCTTC
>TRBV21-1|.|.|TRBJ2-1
CASSCSQAEGSYNEQFF
TGTGCCAGCAGCTGCAGTCAAGCGGAGGGATCCTACAATGAGCAGTTCTTC
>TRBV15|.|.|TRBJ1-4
CATSRDQAGVEKLFF
TGTGCCACCAGCAGAGATCAGGCAGGGGTAGAAAAACTGTTTTTT
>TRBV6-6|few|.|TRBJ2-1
CASRGGAAYEQFF
TGTGCCAGCAGGGGCGGAGCGGCATATGAGCAGTTCTTC
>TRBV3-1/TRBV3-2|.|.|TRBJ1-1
CASSQETMTAKNTEAFF
TGTGCCAGCAGCCAGGAAACTATGACAGCCAAAAACACTGAAGCTTTCTTT
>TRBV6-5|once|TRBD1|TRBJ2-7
CASRRTGVLREQYF
TGTGCCAGCAGAAGGACAGGAGTACTGCGGGAGCAGTACTTC
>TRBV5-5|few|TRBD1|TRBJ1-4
CASSPTGDPLRTEEKLFF
TGTGCCAGCAGCCCAACAGGGGACCCACTTCGTACGGAGGAAAAACTGTTTTTT
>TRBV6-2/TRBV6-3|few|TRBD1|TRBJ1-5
CASSYRTGNQPQHF
TGTGCCAGCAGTTACCGGACAGGGAATCAGCCCCAGCATTTT
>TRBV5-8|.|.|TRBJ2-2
CASSSGFTGELFF
TGTGCCAGCAGTTCGGGGTTCACCGGGGAGCTGTTTTTT
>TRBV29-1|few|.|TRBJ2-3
CSVREARGADTQYF
TGCAGCGTCCGGGAAGCCAGGGGAGCAGATACGCAGTATTTT
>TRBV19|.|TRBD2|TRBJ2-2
CASSISGGFTGELFF
TGTGCCAGTAGTATATCGGGGGGGTTCACCGGGGAGCTGTTTTTT
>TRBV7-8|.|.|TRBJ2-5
CASSFPGLETQYF
TGTGCCAGCAGCTTTCCGGGTCTGGAGACCCAGTACTTC
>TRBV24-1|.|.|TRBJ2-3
CATSGQLTDTQYF
TGTGCCACCAGTGGACAGTTAACAGATACGCAGTATTTT
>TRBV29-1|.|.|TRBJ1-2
CSVAGNYGYTF
TGCAGCGTTGCCGGGAACTATGGCTACACCTTC
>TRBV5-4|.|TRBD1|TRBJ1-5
CASSIDRVQPQHF
TGTGCCAGCAGTATCGACAGGGTTCAGCCCCAGCATTTT
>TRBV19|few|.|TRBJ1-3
CASRVHGGSGNTIYF
TGTGCCAGTAGGGTGCATGGGGGCTCGGGAAACACCATATATTTT
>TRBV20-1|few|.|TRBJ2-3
CSASLGENTDTQYF
TGCAGTGCTAGTTTAGGGGAAAACACAGATACGCAGTATTTT
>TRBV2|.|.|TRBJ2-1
CASSEGGLTYNEQFF
TGTGCCAGCAGTGAAGGGGGGCTAACTTACAATGAGCAGTTCTTC
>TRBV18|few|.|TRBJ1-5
CASSPDGRNQPQHF
TGTGCCAGCTCACCCGACGGGAGGAATCAGCCCCAGCATTTT
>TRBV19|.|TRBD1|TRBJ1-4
CASSKDRVGTNEKLFF
TGTGCCAGTAGTAAGGACAGGGTTGGAACTAATGAAAAACTGTTTTTT
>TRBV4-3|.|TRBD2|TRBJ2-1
CASSQAPLAGGRYNEQFF
TGCGCCAGCAGCCAAGCCCCCCTAGCGGGAGGTCGGTACAATGAGCAGTTCTTC